This T cell receptor beta chain emerged from a study of CD8+ T cells in alopecia areata. Study-wide findings and caveats: Relative to normal scalp, lesional scalp, especially alopecia totalis/universalis, showed higher clonality.

From germline, CDR1 is SEHNR and CDR2 FQNEAQ (reference sequence). The CDR3 loop spans 12 amino acids. V lost 8 bases, J lost 2 bases, and 4 bases lay in between. Comment on this clone: Its antigen is unknown.

RNA extraction was followed by reverse transcription into cDNA, which acted as the sequencing template. TCRdb's table, derived via immunoSEQ multiplex PCR, lists solely in-frame clones and lacks some. The repertoire consists of 200,000 to 250,000 clones, with 50% to 60% occurring once and the leading ten covering more than 0.4%. Sequences were derived from CD4+ T cells sorted from blood, sampled at week 0. This rearrangement joins TRBV7-9 to TRBJ2-6; D is uncertain. The sequence was obtained from a human donor with alopecia areata. In nucleotides, the CDR3 is TGTGCCAGCTCGGCTGGGGCCAACGTCCTGACTTTC. Translation: CASSAGANVLTF.